These 7 T cell receptor beta chains originate from one sample sequenced in a study of cytomegalovirus exposure and HLA in healthy donors. The PCR contained 60 Vbeta and 13 Jbeta primers. Some clones are missing from TCRdb's copy, which holds only in-frame ones; the method was immunoSEQ multiplex PCR. The data contain roughly 160,000 clones, roughly 85% of them singletons. The sequenced sample was PBMCs. The receptors originated from a boy between 2 and 10 years old in good health and CMV-seronegative.

CDR3 coding DNA: TGTGCCAGCAGTGACTACGCGGGAGGTGCCAATGAGCAGTTCTTC. Translation gives CASSDYAGGANEQFF. The V and J genes are TRBV6-4 and TRBJ2-1; 8 nucleotides line up with TRBD2. Germline V gene sequence: CDR1 MRHNA, CDR2 SNTAGT. The J segment lost 6 bases and the V segment lost 1 base, leaving 5 bases of the junction unmatched. The CDR3 is made up of 15 amino acids.

This clone was detected once. V gene TRBV5-6 combines with J gene TRBJ2-5, with TRBD1 matching 10 bases. The CDR3 is 15 amino acids. V was pared by 4 bases and J by 5 bases, with 8 bases of the junction left unmatched. Germline CDR1 reads SGHDT; CDR2 reads YYEEEE. CDR3 residues: CASSSWDRGLETQYF. CDR3 nucleotides: TGTGCCAGCAGCAGCTGGGACAGGGGATTGGAGACCCAGTACTTC.

The genes are TRBV5-1 and TRBJ2-7; 8 bases map to TRBD1. Losses at the gene ends were 5 bases for V and 5 bases for J; bases not matched to a gene: 9. This CDR3 has 14 residues. The germline V gene has CDR1 SGHRS and CDR2 YFSETQ. The CDR3 is CASRVQGAGHEQYF. For the CDR3, the DNA is TGCGCCAGCAGGGTGCAGGGGGCAGGACACGAGCAGTACTTC.

J is TRBJ1-1 and V is TRBV27; 10 bases match TRBD1. This CDR3 is built from 16 residues. Per the germline V gene, CDR1 is MNHEY and CDR2 is SMNVEV (reference sequence). The V gene end was trimmed by 8 bases and the J gene end by 6 bases; junction bases not matched to a gene: 15. CDR3 protein: CASGRQGAPIVSEAFF. The CDR3 DNA sequence: TGTGCCAGCGGACGACAGGGGGCGCCTATCGTCTCTGAAGCTTTCTTT.

J is TRBJ1-1 and V is TRBV25-1; D not resolved. Germline-derived CDR1 and CDR2 are MGHDK and SYGVNS. The germline V and J ends were trimmed by 8 bases and 6 bases, with 10 bases remaining between them. The CDR3 consists of 11 residues. CDR3 nucleotides: TGTGCCAGCTTAAACGCGGCTGAAGCTTTCTTT. Translated: CASLNAAEAFF.

The rearrangement joins TRBV6-4 to TRBJ2-1; 12 bases are a match to TRBD1. The germline gives CDR1 MRHNA, CDR2 SNTAGT. The V segment lost 4 bases and the J segment 7 bases; nucleotides outside the gene matches: 5. The length of the CDR3 is 15 residues. The CDR3 spells CASSGGQGAANEQFF. CDR3 DNA: TGTGCCAGCAGTGGGGGACAGGGGGCGGCGAATGAGCAGTTCTTC.

A remark on this clone: In the same sample, other DNA sequences code for this CDR3. The rearrangement uses TRBV5-1 and TRBJ2-3; TRBD1 matches 7 bases. The CDR3 has 13 amino acids. V dropped 4 bases and J dropped 4; count of bases not matched to a gene: 3. From germline, CDR1 is SGHRS and CDR2 YFSETQ. CDR3 region: CASSPGTADTQYF. The CDR3 region has the DNA TGCGCCAGCAGCCCAGGGACAGCAGATACGCAGTATTTT.